What follows is one T cell receptor beta chain and its context. Trimming removed 5 bases from V and 4 bases from J, with 17 bases in between. The CDR3 covers 16 residues. Germline assignment: CDR1 SEHNR and CDR2 FQNEAQ (reference sequence). The sample belongs to a study of T cells after yellow fever vaccination. UMIs were added to TCR cDNA along with a universal primer site when it was made by 5'RACE template switching. TCRdb re-called the 5' RACE reads with MiXCR, one entry per CDR3 protein. The sample lists 450,000 to 550,000 distinct CDR3 sequences, 21% occurring once. This sequence was found in a man younger than 35 who received the YFV17D yellow fever vaccine. This chain connects TRBV7-9 to TRBJ2-2; perhaps D is TRBD1 or TRBD2 (5 bases each). Here the sequenced sample was PBMCs, taken around 3 weeks after the first yellow fever vaccination. The CDR3 bases are TGTGCCAGCAGCCCAGGACGGGGACGGGGCACCGGGGAGCTGTTTTTT. Protein: CASSPGRGRGTGELFF.